One T cell receptor (beta chain) is described in this entry. The target antigen is unknown. The PCR used 60 Vbeta and 13 Jbeta primers. TCRdb's table, derived via immunoSEQ multiplex PCR, lists solely in-frame clones and lacks some. Among roughly 170,000 clones listed, 83% were seen once. The data belong to a study of cytomegalovirus exposure and HLA in healthy donors. General study findings and limits: What a later analysis reportedly showed was that an Asian-associated ancestry cluster had fewer N-insertions than the roughly 670-donor mean. About 87% or about 30% of the time was how often most TCR beta V segments were productive, according to an earlier analysis. A few chains tied to CMV proved CMV antigen-specific in vitro.

Germline V CDR1 and CDR2: SGHDN, FVKESK. V lost 3 bases to trimming and J lost 7 bases, with 10 bases between them. There are 14 residues in the CDR3. The gene calls are TRBV14 and TRBJ1-6, with D unclear. The receptor comes from a man in his fifties in good health and CMV-seronegative. What was sequenced was PBMCs. CDR3 region: CASSQQQMNSPLHF. CDR3 nucleotide sequence: TGTGCCAGCAGCCAGCAACAGATGAATTCACCCCTCCACTTT.